One sample yielded the 11 T cell receptor beta chains listed below, sequenced in a study of T cells in tumors after PD-1 blockade. This table comes from immunoSEQ multiplex PCR, and its TCRdb copy is limited to in-frame clones, with some not included. The table lists 20,000 or so clones, roughly 80% of them singletons. The input for sequencing was PBMCs, taken after anti-PD-1 therapy. These receptor sequences come from a human donor with advanced basal cell or squamous cell carcinoma (not recorded which).

This sequence joins TRBV5-4 and TRBJ1-6; 7 nucleotides line up with TRBD1. Germline CDR1 is SGHNT and CDR2 is YYREEE (reference sequence). There are 20 residues in the CDR3. With 4 bases clipped from V and 0 bases from J, the junction kept 16 bases outside the gene matches. The DNA of the CDR3 is TGTGCCAGCAGCGGCTCAGGGGTCGCAGGGGGGAGCTCCTATAATTCACCCCTCCACTTT. This codes for CASSGSGVAGGSSYNSPLHF.

The chain has TRBV6-5 and TRBJ2-7; D is uncertain. V was pared by 6 bases and J by 1 base, with 16 bases between. In germline, CDR1 is MNHEY, CDR2 SVGAGI. The CDR3 is made up of 15 amino acids. CDR3 sequence: CASRFDVGRSYEQYF. The CDR3 bases are TGTGCCAGCAGGTTTGATGTCGGTAGATCCTACGAGCAGTACTTC.

The rearrangement links TRBV2 to TRBJ1-5, with D possibly TRBD1 on 5 matching bases. Germline assignment: CDR1 SNHLY and CDR2 FYNNEI. The CDR3 is made up of 15 amino acids. The V end lost 2 bases, the J end lost 1 base, and 9 bases lay between the germline ends. The CDR3 DNA reads TGTGCCAGCAGTGAATTGGGGCAGAGCAATCAGCCCCAGCATTTT. This encodes CASSELGQSNQPQHF.

The chain employs TRBV10-2 and TRBJ2-7; TRBD1 matches at 12 bases. With V trimmed by 0 bases and J by 7 bases, 10 bases remained unmatched. Germline CDR1 reads WSHSY; CDR2 reads SAAADI. This CDR3 has 17 amino acids. CDR3: CASSESPPGQGAGEQYF. The CDR3, as DNA: TGCGCCAGCAGTGAGTCTCCCCCGGGACAGGGGGCAGGGGAGCAGTACTTC.

This clone has a single count. This chain uses TRBV5-1 with TRBJ1-4; a possible D gene is TRBD1 (5 bases). Germline V lookup: CDR1 SGHRS, CDR2 YFSETQ. The CDR3 extends over 15 amino acids. Deletions cut 4 bases from V and 8 bases from J, with 18 bases between. CDR3 protein: CASSRDGVEGEKLFF. CDR3 DNA: TGCGCCAGCAGCAGGGACGGAGTTGAAGGGGAAAAACTGTTTTTT. The whole variable domain, remainder taken from reference TRBV5-1 and TRBJ1-4, is KAGVTQTPRYLIKTRGQQVTLSCSPISGHRSVSWYQQTPGQGLQFLFEYFSETQRNKGNFPGRFSGRQFSNSRSEMNVSTLELGDSALYLCASSRDGVEGEKLFFGSGTQLSVL.

J is TRBJ2-1 and V is TRBV7-9; D tentatively fits TRBD1 or TRBD2 (6 bases each). Per germline, CDR1 SEHNR and CDR2 FQNEAQ (reference sequence). This CDR3 contains 15 residues. Between the trimmed V and J ends, which lost 5 bases and 11 bases, there was a span of 22 bases. The CDR3 loop reads CASSTPVEGGNKQFF. CDR3 DNA: TGTGCCAGCAGCACCCCAGTCGAGGGGGGAAACAAGCAGTTCTTC.

The V gene is TRBV19, the J gene TRBJ1-3; 8 nucleotides align to TRBD1. Looked up from germline, CDR1 is LNHDA and CDR2 is SQIVND (reference sequence). Germline trimming cut 5 bases from V and 8 bases from J; bases unmatched to any gene: 8. This CDR3 has 14 residues. The CDR3 sequence is CASSAGQGLYTIYF. The CDR3 bases are TGTGCCAGTAGTGCTGGACAGGGCTTGTACACCATATATTTT.

The V call is TRBV3-1 (or the pseudogene TRBV3-2), the J call TRBJ1-1; D gene ambiguous. The CDR3 length is 12 residues. The V gene's germline CDR1 is LGHDT and CDR2 YNNKEL (reference sequence). V lost 7 bases and J lost 4, with 10 bases in between. DNA of the CDR3: TGTGCCAGCACTCAGTGGGGCACTGAAGCTTTCTTT. Protein sequence: CASTQWGTEAFF.

In this sample, this clone is medium-sized. The chain employs TRBV27 and TRBJ2-1; 7 nucleotides align to TRBD1. The germline V gene has CDR1 MNHEY and CDR2 SMNVEV (reference sequence). Germline trimming cut 2 bases from V and 4 bases from J; bases unmatched to any gene: 5. This CDR3 has 15 residues. This CDR3 reads CASSLAGTEYNEQFF. As DNA, the CDR3 is TGTGCCAGCAGTTTAGCCGGGACAGAATACAATGAGCAGTTCTTC.

This clone was counted a single time. This chain connects TRBV24-1 to TRBJ2-2; TRBD1 matches 11 bases. CDR3 length: 15 residues. With V trimmed by 10 bases and J by 11 bases, 14 bases remained unmatched. Germline assignment: CDR1 KGHDR and CDR2 SFDVKD. The CDR3 region has the DNA TGTGCCACAGCCGGACAGGGGGCGAAAAACTCCGAGCTGTTTTTT. It codes for CATAGQGAKNSELFF.

This clone turned up a few times. The rearrangement links TRBV3-1 (or the pseudogene TRBV3-2) to TRBJ1-4, with no clear D. Germline V gene lookup returns CDR1 LGHDT and CDR2 YNNKEL (reference sequence). The CDR3 length is 14 residues. Trimming pared 4 bases from V and 4 bases from J, leaving 10 bases between. This CDR3 is CASSLRTGNEKLFF. The CDR3, as DNA: TGTGCCAGCAGCCTGCGGACCGGTAATGAAAAACTGTTTTTT.